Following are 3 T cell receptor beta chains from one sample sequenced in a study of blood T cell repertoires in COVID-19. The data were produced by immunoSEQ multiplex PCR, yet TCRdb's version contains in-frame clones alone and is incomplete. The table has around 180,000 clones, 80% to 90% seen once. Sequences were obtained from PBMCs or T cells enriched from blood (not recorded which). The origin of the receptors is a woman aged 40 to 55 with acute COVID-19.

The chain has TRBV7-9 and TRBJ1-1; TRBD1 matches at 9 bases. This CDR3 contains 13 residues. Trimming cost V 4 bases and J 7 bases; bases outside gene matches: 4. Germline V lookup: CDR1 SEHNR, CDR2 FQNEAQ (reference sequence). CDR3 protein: CASSSGTGHEAFF. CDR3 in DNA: TGTGCCAGCAGCTCCGGGACAGGGCATGAAGCTTTCTTT.

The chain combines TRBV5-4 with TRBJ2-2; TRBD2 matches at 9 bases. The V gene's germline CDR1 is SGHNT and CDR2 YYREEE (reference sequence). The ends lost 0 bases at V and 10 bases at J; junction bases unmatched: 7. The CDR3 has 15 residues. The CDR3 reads CASSLGLQREEELFF. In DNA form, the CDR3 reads TGTGCCAGCAGCTTGGGTTTGCAGCGGGAGGAGGAGCTGTTTTTT.

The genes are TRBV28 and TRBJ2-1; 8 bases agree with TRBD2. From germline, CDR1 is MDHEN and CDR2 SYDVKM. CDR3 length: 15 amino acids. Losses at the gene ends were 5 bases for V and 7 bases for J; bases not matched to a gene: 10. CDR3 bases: TGTGCCAGCAGTCTCCACGGGGGGGCGCGGAATGAGCAGTTCTTC. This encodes CASSLHGGARNEQFF.